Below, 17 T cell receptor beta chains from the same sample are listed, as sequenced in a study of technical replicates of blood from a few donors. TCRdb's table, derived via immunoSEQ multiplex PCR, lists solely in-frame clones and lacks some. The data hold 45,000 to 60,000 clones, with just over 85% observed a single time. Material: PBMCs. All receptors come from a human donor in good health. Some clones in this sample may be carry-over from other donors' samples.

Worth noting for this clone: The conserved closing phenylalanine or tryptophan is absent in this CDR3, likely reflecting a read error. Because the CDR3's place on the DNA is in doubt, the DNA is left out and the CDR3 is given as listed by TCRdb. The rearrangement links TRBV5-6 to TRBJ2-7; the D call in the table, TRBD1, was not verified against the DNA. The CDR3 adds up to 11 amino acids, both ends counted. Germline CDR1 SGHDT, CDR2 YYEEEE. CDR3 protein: CASSFRQERSL.

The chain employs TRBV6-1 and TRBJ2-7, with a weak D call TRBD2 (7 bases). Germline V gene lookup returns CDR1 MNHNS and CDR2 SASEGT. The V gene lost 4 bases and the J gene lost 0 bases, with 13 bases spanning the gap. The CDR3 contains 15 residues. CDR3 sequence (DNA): TGTGCCAGCAGTGCCGAGGGGGGGAGCTCCTACGAGCAGTACTTC. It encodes CASSAEGGSSYEQYF.

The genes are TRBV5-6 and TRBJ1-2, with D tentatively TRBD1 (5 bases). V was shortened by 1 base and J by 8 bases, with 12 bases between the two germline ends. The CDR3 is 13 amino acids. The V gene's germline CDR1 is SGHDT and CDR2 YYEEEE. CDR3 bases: TGTGCCAGCAGCTTGAGTGAAGGGGAAGGCTACACCTTC. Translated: CASSLSEGEGYTF.

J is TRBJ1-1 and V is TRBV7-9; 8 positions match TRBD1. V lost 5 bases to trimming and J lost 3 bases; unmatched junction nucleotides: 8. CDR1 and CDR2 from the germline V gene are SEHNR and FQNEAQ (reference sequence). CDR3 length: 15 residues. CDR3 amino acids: CASSQGQGWDTEAFF. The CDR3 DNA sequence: TGTGCCAGCAGCCAAGGACAGGGCTGGGACACTGAAGCTTTCTTT.

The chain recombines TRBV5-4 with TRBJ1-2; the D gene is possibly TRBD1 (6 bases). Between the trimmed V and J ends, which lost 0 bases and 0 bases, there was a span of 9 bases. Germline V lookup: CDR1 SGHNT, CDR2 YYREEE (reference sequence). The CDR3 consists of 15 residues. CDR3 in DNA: TGTGCCAGCAGCTTGGGTCAGGGGTCTAACTATGGCTACACCTTC. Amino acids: CASSLGQGSNYGYTF.

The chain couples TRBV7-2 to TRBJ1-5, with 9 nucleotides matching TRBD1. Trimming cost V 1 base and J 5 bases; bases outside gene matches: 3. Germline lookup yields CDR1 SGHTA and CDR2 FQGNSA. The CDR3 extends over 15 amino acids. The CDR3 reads CASSLVQGAYQPQHF. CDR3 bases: TGTGCCAGCAGCTTAGTACAGGGGGCCTATCAGCCCCAGCATTTT.

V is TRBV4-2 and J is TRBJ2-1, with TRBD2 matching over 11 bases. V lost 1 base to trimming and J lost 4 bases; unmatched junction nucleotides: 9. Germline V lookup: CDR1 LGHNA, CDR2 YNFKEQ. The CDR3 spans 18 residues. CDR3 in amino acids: CASSQVAGTSGKYNEQFF. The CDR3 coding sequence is TGTGCCAGCAGCCAAGTCGCAGGGACTAGCGGCAAGTACAATGAGCAGTTCTTC.

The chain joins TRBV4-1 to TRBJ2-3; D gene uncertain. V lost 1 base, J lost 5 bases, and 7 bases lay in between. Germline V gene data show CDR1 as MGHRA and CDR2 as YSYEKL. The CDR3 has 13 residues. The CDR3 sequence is CASSQGRVDTQYF. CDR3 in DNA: TGCGCCAGCAGCCAAGGTCGGGTAGATACGCAGTATTTT.

The CDR3 region is CATPTGSGPSNEQFF. The CDR3 DNA reads as TGTGCCACCCCAACGGGTAGCGGCCCTAGCAATGAGCAGTTCTTC. This chain connects TRBV5-4 to TRBJ2-1; tentatively, D is TRBD2 (6 bases). Germline values: CDR1 SGHNT, CDR2 YYREEE (reference sequence). The V end lost 9 bases, the J end lost 6 bases, and 22 bases lay between the germline ends. This CDR3 has 15 residues.

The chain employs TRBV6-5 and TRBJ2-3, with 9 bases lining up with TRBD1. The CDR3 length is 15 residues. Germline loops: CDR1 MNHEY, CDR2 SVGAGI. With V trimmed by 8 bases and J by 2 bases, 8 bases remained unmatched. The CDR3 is CASQIGQGYTDTQYF. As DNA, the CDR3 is TGTGCCAGCCAGATTGGACAGGGGTACACAGATACGCAGTATTTT.

The CDR3 nucleotides are TGTGCCAGCAGCTCCTACGGGTTGTCTGATAATTCACCCCTCCACTTT. Amino acids: CASSSYGLSDNSPLHF. This sequence joins TRBV5-4 and TRBJ1-6; no clear D gene. Germline lookup yields CDR1 SGHNT and CDR2 YYREEE (reference sequence). There are 16 residues in the CDR3. V was cut by 3 bases and J by 5 bases, with 15 bases left in between.

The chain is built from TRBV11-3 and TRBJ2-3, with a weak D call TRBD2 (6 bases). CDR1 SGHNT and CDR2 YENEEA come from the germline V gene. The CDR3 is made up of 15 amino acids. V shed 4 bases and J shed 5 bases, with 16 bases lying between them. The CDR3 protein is CASSSQLAGEDTQYF. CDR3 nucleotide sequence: TGTGCCAGCAGCTCACAACTAGCTGGAGAAGATACGCAGTATTTT.

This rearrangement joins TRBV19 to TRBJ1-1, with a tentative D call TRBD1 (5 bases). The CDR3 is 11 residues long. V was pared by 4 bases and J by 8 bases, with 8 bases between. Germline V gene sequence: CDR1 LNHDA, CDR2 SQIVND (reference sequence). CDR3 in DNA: TGTGCCAGTAGTAGGGGCAGGGAAGCTTTCTTT. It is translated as CASSRGREAFF.

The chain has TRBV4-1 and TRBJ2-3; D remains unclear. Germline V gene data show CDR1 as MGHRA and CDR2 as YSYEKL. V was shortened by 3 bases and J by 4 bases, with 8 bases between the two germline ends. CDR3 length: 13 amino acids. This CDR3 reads CASSHASSDTQYF. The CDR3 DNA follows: TGCGCCAGCAGCCACGCTAGTTCAGATACGCAGTATTTT.

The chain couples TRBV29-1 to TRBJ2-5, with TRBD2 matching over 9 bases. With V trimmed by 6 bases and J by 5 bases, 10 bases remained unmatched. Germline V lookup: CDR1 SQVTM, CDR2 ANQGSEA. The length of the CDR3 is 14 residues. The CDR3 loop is CSVVGGAGGETQYF. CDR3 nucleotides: TGCAGCGTGGTTGGAGGGGCGGGGGGGGAGACCCAGTACTTC. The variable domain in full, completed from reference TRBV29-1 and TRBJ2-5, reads SAVISQKPSRDICQRGTSLTIQCQVDSQVTMMFWYRQQPGQSLTLIATANQGSEATYESGFVIDKFPISRPNLTFSTLTVSNMSPEDSSIYLCSVVGGAGGETQYFGPGTRLLVL.

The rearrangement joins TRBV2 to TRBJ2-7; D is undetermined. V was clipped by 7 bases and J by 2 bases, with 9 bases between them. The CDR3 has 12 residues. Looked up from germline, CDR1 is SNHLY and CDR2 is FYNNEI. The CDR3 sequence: CASIDPAYEQYF. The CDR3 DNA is TGTGCCAGCATTGACCCAGCCTACGAGCAGTACTTC. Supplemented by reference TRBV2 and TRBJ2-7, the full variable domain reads EPEVTQTPSHQVTQMGQEVILRCVPISNHLYFYWYRQILGQKVEFLVSFYNNEISEKSEIFDDQFSVERPDGSNFTLKIRSTKLEDSAMYFCASIDPAYEQYFGPGTRLTVT.

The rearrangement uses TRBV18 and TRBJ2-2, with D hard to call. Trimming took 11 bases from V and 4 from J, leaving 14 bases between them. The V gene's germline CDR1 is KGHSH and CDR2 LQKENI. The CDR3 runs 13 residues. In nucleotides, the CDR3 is TGTGCCCAGAAGACTCACATCACCGGGGAGCTGTTTTTT. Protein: CAQKTHITGELFF.